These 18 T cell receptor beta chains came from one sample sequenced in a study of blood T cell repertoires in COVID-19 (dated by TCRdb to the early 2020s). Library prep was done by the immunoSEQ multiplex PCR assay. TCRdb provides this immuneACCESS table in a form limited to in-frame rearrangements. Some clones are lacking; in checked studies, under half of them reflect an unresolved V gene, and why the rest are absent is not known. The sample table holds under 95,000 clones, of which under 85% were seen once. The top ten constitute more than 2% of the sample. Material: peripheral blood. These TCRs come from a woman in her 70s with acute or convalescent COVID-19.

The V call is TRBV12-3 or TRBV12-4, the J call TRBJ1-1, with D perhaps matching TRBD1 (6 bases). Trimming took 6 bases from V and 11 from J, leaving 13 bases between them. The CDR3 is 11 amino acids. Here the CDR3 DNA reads TGTGCCAGCAGGTCAGGGGCGGAGGCTTTCTTT. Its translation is CASRSGAEAFF.

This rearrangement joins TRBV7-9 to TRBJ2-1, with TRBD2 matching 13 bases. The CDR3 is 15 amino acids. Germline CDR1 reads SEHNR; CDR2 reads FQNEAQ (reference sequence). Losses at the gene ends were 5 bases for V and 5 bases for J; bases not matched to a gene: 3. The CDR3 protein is CASSIGLAGDNEQFF. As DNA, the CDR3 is TGTGCCAGCAGCATCGGACTAGCGGGGGACAATGAGCAGTTCTTC.

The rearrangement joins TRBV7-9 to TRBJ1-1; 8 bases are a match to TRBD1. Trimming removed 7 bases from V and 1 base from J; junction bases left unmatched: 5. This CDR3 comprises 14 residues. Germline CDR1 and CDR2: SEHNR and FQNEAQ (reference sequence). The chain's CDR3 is CASILDRANTEAFF. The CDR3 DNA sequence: TGTGCCAGCATCCTGGACAGGGCGAACACTGAAGCTTTCTTT.

The CDR3 spells CAIRDSGVFRAGDTQYF. The CDR3 coding sequence is TGTGCCATCAGGGATAGCGGGGTCTTTCGGGCTGGTGATACGCAGTATTTT. The chain couples TRBV10-3 to TRBJ2-3, with 8 bases aligning to TRBD2. J was trimmed by 6 bases and V by 6 bases; bases with no gene match: 17. The CDR3 covers 17 residues. Germline CDR1 is ENHRY and CDR2 is SYGVKD.

For the CDR3, the DNA is TGCGCCAGCAGTCCAGCGAATGAAAAACTGTTTTTT. It is translated as CASSPANEKLFF. The V call is TRBV23-1, the J call TRBJ1-4; the D is unclear. TRBV23-1 is filed as an ORF, its function uncertain. V gave up 4 bases and J gave up 5 bases, with 5 bases separating them. This CDR3 has 12 amino acids.

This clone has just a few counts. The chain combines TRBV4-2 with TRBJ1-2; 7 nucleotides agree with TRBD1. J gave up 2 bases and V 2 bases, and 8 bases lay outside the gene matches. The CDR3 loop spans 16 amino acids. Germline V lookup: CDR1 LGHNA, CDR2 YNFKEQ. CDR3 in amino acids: CASSQTIPGQNYGYTF. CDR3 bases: TGTGCCAGCAGCCAAACAATTCCGGGACAGAACTATGGCTACACCTTC.

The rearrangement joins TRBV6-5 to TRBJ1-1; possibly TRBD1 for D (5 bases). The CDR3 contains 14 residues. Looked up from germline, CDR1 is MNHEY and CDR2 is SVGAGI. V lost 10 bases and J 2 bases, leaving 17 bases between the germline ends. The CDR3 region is CATQGRTPNTEAFF. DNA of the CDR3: TGTGCCACCCAGGGCAGGACACCTAACACTGAAGCTTTCTTT.

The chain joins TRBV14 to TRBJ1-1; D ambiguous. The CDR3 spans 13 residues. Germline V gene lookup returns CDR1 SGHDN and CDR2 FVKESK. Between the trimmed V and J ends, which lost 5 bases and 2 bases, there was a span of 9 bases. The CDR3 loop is CASSSYSNTEAFF. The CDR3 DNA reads TGTGCCAGCAGCTCCTATAGCAACACTGAAGCTTTCTTT.

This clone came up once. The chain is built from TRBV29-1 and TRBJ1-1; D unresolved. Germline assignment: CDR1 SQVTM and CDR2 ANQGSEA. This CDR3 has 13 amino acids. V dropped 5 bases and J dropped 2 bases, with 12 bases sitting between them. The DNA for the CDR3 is TGCAGCGTTTCCTCAGGTCCCAACACTGAAGCTTTCTTT. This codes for CSVSSGPNTEAFF.

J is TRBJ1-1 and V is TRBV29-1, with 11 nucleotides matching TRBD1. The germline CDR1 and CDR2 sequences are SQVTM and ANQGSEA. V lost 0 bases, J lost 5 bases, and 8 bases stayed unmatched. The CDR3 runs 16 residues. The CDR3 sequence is CSVEDGGTGGGTEAFF. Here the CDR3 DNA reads TGCAGCGTTGAAGATGGTGGGACAGGGGGTGGAACTGAAGCTTTCTTT.

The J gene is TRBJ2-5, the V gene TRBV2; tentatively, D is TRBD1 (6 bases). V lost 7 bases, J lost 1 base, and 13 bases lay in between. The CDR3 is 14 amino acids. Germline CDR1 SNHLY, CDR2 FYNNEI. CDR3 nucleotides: TGTGCCAGCAATGGCAGGGGCATCCAAGAGACCCAGTACTTC. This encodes CASNGRGIQETQYF.

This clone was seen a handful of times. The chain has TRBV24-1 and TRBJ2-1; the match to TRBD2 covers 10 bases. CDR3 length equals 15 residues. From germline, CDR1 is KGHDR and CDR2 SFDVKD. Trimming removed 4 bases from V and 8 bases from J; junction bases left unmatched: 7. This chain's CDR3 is CATSEIAGGTDEQFF. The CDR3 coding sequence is TGTGCCACCAGTGAGATAGCGGGGGGTACCGATGAGCAGTTCTTC.

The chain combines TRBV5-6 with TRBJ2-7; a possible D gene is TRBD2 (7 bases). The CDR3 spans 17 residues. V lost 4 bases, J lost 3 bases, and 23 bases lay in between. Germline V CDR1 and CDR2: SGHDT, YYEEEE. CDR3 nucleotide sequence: TGTGCCAGCAGCCCCTTTGGATTCGCGGGGGCTGGCTACGAGCAGTACTTC. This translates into CASSPFGFAGAGYEQYF.

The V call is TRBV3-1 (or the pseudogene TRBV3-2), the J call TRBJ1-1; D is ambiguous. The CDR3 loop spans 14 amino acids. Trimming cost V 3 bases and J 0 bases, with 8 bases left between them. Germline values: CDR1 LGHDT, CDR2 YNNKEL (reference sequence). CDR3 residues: CASSHRYMNTEAFF. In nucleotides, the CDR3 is TGTGCCAGCAGCCACAGATACATGAACACTGAAGCTTTCTTT.

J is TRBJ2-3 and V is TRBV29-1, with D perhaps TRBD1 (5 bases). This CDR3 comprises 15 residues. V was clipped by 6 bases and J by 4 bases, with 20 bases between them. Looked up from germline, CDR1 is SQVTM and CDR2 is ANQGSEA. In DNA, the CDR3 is TGCAGCGTCACCTCTGGCAGGGCTTATTCAGATACGCAGTATTTT. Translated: CSVTSGRAYSDTQYF.

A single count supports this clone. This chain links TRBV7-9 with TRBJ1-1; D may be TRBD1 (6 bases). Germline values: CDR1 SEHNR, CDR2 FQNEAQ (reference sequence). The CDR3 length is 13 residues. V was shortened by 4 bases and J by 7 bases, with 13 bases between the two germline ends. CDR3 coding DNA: TGTGCCAGCAGCTCCCAGGGGCTTATTGAAGCTTTCTTT. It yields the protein CASSSQGLIEAFF.

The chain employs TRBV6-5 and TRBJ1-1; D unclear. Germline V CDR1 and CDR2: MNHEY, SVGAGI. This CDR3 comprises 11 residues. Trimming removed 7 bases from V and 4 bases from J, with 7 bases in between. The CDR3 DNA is TGTGCCAGCATAGAGGGCACTGAAGCTTTCTTT. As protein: CASIEGTEAFF.

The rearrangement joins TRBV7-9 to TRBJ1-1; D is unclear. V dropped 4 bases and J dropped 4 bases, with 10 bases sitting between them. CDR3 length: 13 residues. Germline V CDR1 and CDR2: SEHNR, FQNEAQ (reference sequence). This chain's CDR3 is CASSSFEGTEAFF. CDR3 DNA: TGTGCCAGCAGCTCGTTTGAGGGCACTGAAGCTTTCTTT.